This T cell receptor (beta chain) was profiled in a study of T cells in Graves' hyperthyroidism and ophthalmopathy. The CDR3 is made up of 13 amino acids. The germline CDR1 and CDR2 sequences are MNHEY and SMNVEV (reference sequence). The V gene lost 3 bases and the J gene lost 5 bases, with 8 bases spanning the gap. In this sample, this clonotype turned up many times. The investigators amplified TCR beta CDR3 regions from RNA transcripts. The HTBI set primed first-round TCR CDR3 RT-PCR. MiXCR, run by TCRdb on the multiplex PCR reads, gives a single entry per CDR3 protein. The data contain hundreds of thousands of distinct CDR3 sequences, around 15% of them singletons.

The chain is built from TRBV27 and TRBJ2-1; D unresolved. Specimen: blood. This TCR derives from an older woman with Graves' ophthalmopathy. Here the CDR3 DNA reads TGTGCCAGCAGTTTCTGGGCCAACAATGAGCAGTTCTTC. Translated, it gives CASSFWANNEQFF.